The 23 T cell receptor beta chains given below trace back to one sample, sequenced in a study of patients and donors after allogeneic stem cell transplantation. TCRdb called the RT-PCR reads again in MiXCR, with one record for every CDR3 protein. The sample includes hundreds of thousands of distinct CDR3 sequences, 13% to 15% of them seen just once. Sequencing was performed on blood, either unsorted or a sorted T cell fraction (not recorded which). These receptors came from a human donor who was either an allogeneic HSCT recipient or a stem cell or donor lymphocyte infusion donor (not recorded which). It is not recorded whose cells these are; they may come from a transplant donor.

This clonotype was counted a few times. The CDR3 is CASSTPGKGRPYEQYF. As DNA, the CDR3 is TGTGCCAGCAGTACCCCAGGGAAAGGTCGGCCCTACGAGCAGTACTTC. V and J are TRBV6-1 and TRBJ2-7; D is perhaps TRBD1 (5 bases). Germline values: CDR1 MNHNS, CDR2 SASEGT. CDR3 length: 16 amino acids. The V end was cut by 5 bases, the J end by 2 bases, with 19 bases between.

This chain connects TRBV9 to TRBJ2-2, with TRBD2 matching 9 bases. Trimming cost V 0 bases and J 5 bases; bases outside gene matches: 2. Germline V lookup: CDR1 SGDLS, CDR2 YYNGEE. The CDR3 is made up of 15 amino acids. The chain's CDR3 is CASSVGGGDTGELFF. Written as DNA, the CDR3 is TGTGCCAGCAGCGTAGGCGGGGGGGATACCGGGGAGCTGTTTTTT.

The J gene is TRBJ1-6, the V gene TRBV7-9, with D unclear. This CDR3 comprises 15 residues. V lost 1 base and J lost 0, with 4 bases in between. Germline V CDR1 and CDR2: SEHNR, FQNEAQ (reference sequence). CDR3 sequence: CASSLDRSYNSPLHF. The CDR3 DNA reads as TGTGCCAGCAGCTTAGACCGCTCCTATAATTCACCCCTCCACTTT.

This clonotype was counted only a few times. The J gene is TRBJ2-7, the V gene TRBV7-9, with D tentatively TRBD2 (5 bases). Trimming took 1 base from V and 6 from J, leaving 13 bases between them. Germline-derived CDR1 and CDR2 are SEHNR and FQNEAQ (reference sequence). The CDR3 runs 14 residues. The DNA for the CDR3 is TGTGCCAGCAGCTTAGATCCCGCACGGGGCGAGCAGTACTTC. It specifies CASSLDPARGEQYF.

The table lists this clonotype with a few counts. The chain uses TRBV27 and TRBJ1-2, with a weak D call TRBD1 (6 bases). This CDR3 region has 14 residues. Germline V lookup: CDR1 MNHEY, CDR2 SMNVEV (reference sequence). The germline V and J ends were trimmed by 9 bases and 7 bases, with 21 bases remaining between them. CDR3 amino acids: CASGQGIYVGGYTF. DNA of the CDR3: TGTGCCAGTGGGCAGGGGATATACGTTGGTGGCTACACCTTC.

The rearrangement links TRBV11-2 to TRBJ2-3; D is possibly TRBD2 (5 bases). The germline V gene encodes CDR1 SGHAT and CDR2 FQNNGV. V was trimmed by 5 bases and J by 0 bases, leaving 15 bases between them. The CDR3 is 16 amino acids. CDR3 region: CASSPTSGRSTDTQYF. For the CDR3, the DNA is TGTGCCAGCAGCCCCACCAGCGGCAGGAGCACAGATACGCAGTATTTT.

This clonotype was seen ten or more times. V usage is TRBV12-3 or TRBV12-4 and J usage is TRBJ1-5, with a weak D call TRBD1 (6 bases). CDR3 length equals 13 residues. V dropped 2 bases and J dropped 7 bases, with 9 bases sitting between them. The CDR3, as DNA: TGTGCCAGCAGTTTAACAGGGCCCCAGCCCCAGCATTTT. Translated, it gives CASSLTGPQPQHF.

Turning to this clonotype: This may be a read error: a much more frequent sequence differs by one nucleotide. The J gene is TRBJ2-2, the V gene TRBV5-1; D is unresolved. This CDR3 has 14 amino acids. CDR1 is SGHRS, CDR2 YFSETQ, per germline. The CDR3 region has the DNA TGCGACAGCAGCTCCACTACTTCCATTGGGGAGCTGTTTTTT. Translating gives CDSSSTTSIGELFF. Using reference TRBV5-1 and TRBJ2-2 for the parts outside the CDR3, the full variable domain is KAGVTQTPRYLIKTRGQQVTLSCSPISGHRSVSWYQQTPGQGLQFLFEYFSETQRNKGNFPGRFSGRQFSNSRSEMNVSTLELGDSALYLCDSSSTTSIGELFFGEGSRLTVL.

This clonotype has just a few counts. The V gene is TRBV12-3 or TRBV12-4, the J gene TRBJ1-3, with TRBD1 identical over 9 bases. V shed 11 bases, J shed 10 bases, and the junction held 18 bases outside the gene matches. The CDR3 spans 15 residues. The CDR3 region is CAVRDREFLETTIYF. The CDR3 coding sequence is TGTGCCGTCCGGGACAGGGAATTTCTGGAAACAACCATATATTTT.

The chain links TRBV2 to TRBJ1-2; maybe TRBD1 (5 bases). CDR1 and CDR2 from the germline V gene are SNHLY and FYNNEI. The CDR3 has 12 amino acids. V dropped 3 bases and J dropped 6 bases, with 8 bases sitting between them. The CDR3 DNA sequence: TGTGCCAGCAGTGACAGGGAGGATGGCTACACCTTC. This translates into CASSDREDGYTF.

There are many counts of this clonotype. The gene calls are TRBV6-1 and TRBJ1-1; D not resolved. The germline CDR1 and CDR2 sequences are MNHNS and SASEGT. The CDR3 is 14 amino acids. V was cut by 6 bases and J by 1 base, with 12 bases left in between. CDR3 loop: CASSTYIGNTEAFF. CDR3 sequence (DNA): TGTGCCAGCAGCACCTACATAGGGAACACTGAAGCTTTCTTT.

This clonotype was detected a few times. The chain links TRBV5-1 to TRBJ1-1, with 8 bases aligning to TRBD1. J gave up 10 bases and V 6 bases, and 14 bases lay outside the gene matches. The CDR3 loop spans 14 amino acids. CDR1 and CDR2 (germline): SGHRS, YFSETQ. The CDR3, as DNA: TGCGCCAGCACCCAAGACCCAGGGGGCTTGGTAGCTTTCTTT. Its protein product is CASTQDPGGLVAFF.

This clonotype has only a few counts. J is TRBJ2-1 and V is TRBV29-1; 8 bases are a match to TRBD2. The CDR3 length is 13 residues. Trimming removed 3 bases from V and 7 bases from J; junction bases left unmatched: 5. The V gene's germline CDR1 is SQVTM and CDR2 ANQGSEA. CDR3 region: CSVDVAGGNEQFF. As DNA, the CDR3 is TGCAGCGTTGATGTCGCGGGGGGAAATGAGCAGTTCTTC.

This clonotype was seen a handful of times. V gene TRBV20-1 combines with J gene TRBJ2-1; 16 nucleotides agree with TRBD2. This CDR3 is 17 amino acids long. V was pared by 6 bases and J by 1 base, with 6 bases of the junction left unmatched. CDR1 DFQATT and CDR2 SNEGSKA come from the germline V gene (reference sequence). The CDR3 reads CSATGLAGGKSYNEQFF. In DNA, the CDR3 is TGCAGTGCCACGGGACTAGCGGGAGGGAAGTCCTACAATGAGCAGTTCTTC.

This chain connects TRBV20-1 to TRBJ2-1, with TRBD1 matching over 7 bases. Germline loops: CDR1 DFQATT, CDR2 SNEGSKA (reference sequence). Trimming removed 0 bases from V and 3 bases from J; junction bases left unmatched: 8. The CDR3 consists of 16 residues. Here the CDR3 reads CSAREDRPTYYNEQFF. CDR3 nucleotide sequence: TGCAGTGCTAGAGAGGACAGGCCAACATACTACAATGAGCAGTTCTTC.

There are a few counts of this clonotype. The genes are TRBV29-1 and TRBJ1-2; 7 bases align to TRBD1. V lost 1 base, J lost 6 bases, and 2 bases stayed unmatched. This CDR3 has 12 amino acids. Per germline, CDR1 SQVTM and CDR2 ANQGSEA. The CDR3 DNA follows: TGCAGCGTTGAAGTGGGACAGCATGGCTACACCTTC. Its translation is CSVEVGQHGYTF.

This clonotype has just a few counts. The V and J genes are TRBV5-1 and TRBJ2-7, with D tentatively TRBD1 or TRBD2 (5 bases each). Germline assignment: CDR1 SGHRS and CDR2 YFSETQ. V was cut by 5 bases and J by 5 bases, with 17 bases left in between. The CDR3 runs to 14 residues. CDR3 residues: CASRGSLGGHEQYF. CDR3 sequence (DNA): TGCGCCAGCAGGGGGAGCCTTGGGGGTCACGAGCAGTACTTC. The variable domain in full, completed from reference TRBV5-1 and TRBJ2-7, reads KAGVTQTPRYLIKTRGQQVTLSCSPISGHRSVSWYQQTPGQGLQFLFEYFSETQRNKGNFPGRFSGRQFSNSRSEMNVSTLELGDSALYLCASRGSLGGHEQYFGPGTRLTVT.

This clonotype showed up just a few times. This chain uses TRBV7-9 with TRBJ2-3; tentatively, D is TRBD1 or TRBD2 (5 bases each). Germline V lookup: CDR1 SEHNR, CDR2 FQNEAQ (reference sequence). Trimming stripped 2 bases from V and 7 bases from J, with 22 bases between. This CDR3 comprises 17 residues. CDR3 in DNA: TGTGCCAGCAGCTTATACCCCACGGGGCCGGTTATGAATACGCAGTATTTT. Amino acids: CASSLYPTGPVMNTQYF.

This clonotype was recorded at least ten times. The rearrangement joins TRBV19 to TRBJ2-3, with D possibly being TRBD1 (5 bases). Germline V lookup: CDR1 LNHDA, CDR2 SQIVND (reference sequence). V gave up 3 bases and J gave up 3 bases, with 13 bases separating them. The CDR3 sequence is 15 residues long. The CDR3 protein is CASSISRAGTDTQYF. CDR3 DNA sequence: TGTGCCAGTAGTATCTCCAGGGCAGGGACAGATACGCAGTATTTT.

This clonotype was detected only a few times. The rearrangement uses TRBV6-2 or TRBV6-3 and TRBJ2-7, with 14 bases aligning to TRBD2. The ends lost 0 bases at V and 4 bases at J; junction bases unmatched: 5. Germline V CDR1 and CDR2: MNHEY, SVGEGT. The CDR3 runs 17 residues. The CDR3: CASSYSTGTSGGYEQYF. The CDR3, as DNA: TGTGCCAGCAGTTACTCGACAGGGACTAGCGGGGGTTACGAGCAGTACTTC.

The chain carries TRBV6-1 and TRBJ2-3; 10 bases map to TRBD2. The CDR3 runs 15 residues. The germline gives CDR1 MNHNS, CDR2 SASEGT. V was clipped by 6 bases and J by 5 bases; unmatched bases: 8. CDR3: CASRASGREGDTQYF. Here the CDR3 DNA reads TGTGCCAGCAGGGCGAGCGGGAGGGAGGGAGATACGCAGTATTTT.

This clonotype was found many times. V and J are TRBV6-1 and TRBJ1-5; D may be TRBD1 (6 bases). The CDR3 is 14 amino acids. Germline CDR1 is MNHNS and CDR2 is SASEGT. V shed 4 bases and J shed 5 bases, with 12 bases lying between them. Here the CDR3 reads CASSGDRRYQPQHF. The CDR3 region has the DNA TGTGCCAGCAGTGGTGACAGGCGTTATCAGCCCCAGCATTTT.

This clonotype was counted ten times or more. V gene TRBV4-1 combines with J gene TRBJ1-1; maybe TRBD1 (5 bases). Trimming took 3 bases from V and 0 from J, leaving 20 bases between them. There are 18 residues in the CDR3. CDR1 is MGHRA and CDR2 is YSYEKL in the germline V gene. DNA for the CDR3: TGCGCCAGCAGCCACGACCCGGGACGGAAAGGATTGAACACTGAAGCTTTCTTT. It translates to CASSHDPGRKGLNTEAFF.